This T cell receptor beta chain was found in a study of cytotoxic CD8 clonotypes in ibrutinib-treated CLL. The ends were cut back, 1 base at V and 7 bases at J, with 10 bases in the middle. Germline V gene sequence: CDR1 LGHNA, CDR2 YNFKEQ. The CDR3 spans 13 residues. Here immunoSEQ multiplex PCR was the method, and the copy in TCRdb shows in-frame clones only, minus some. The top ten hold 3.5% to 5.5% of the sample, which has about 160,000 clones, roughly 80% seen once. This specimen consisted of PBMCs, obtained after 24 months of ibrutinib treatment. This clonotype was obtained from a human donor with chronic lymphocytic leukemia. J is TRBJ1-2 and V is TRBV4-2, with TRBD1 as a possible D gene (5 bases). CDR3 protein: CASSQAQASGYTF. In DNA form, the CDR3 reads TGTGCCAGCAGCCAAGCACAGGCGAGTGGCTACACCTTC.